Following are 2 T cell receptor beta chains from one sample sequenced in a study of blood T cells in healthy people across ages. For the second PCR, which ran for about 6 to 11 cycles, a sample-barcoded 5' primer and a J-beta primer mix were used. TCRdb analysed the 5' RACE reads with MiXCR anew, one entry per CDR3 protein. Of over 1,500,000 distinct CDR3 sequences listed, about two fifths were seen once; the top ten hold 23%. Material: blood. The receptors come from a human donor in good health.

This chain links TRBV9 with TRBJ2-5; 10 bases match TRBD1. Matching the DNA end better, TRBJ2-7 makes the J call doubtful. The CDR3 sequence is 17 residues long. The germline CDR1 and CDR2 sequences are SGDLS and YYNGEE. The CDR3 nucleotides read TGTGCCAGCAGCGTTCTGGGACAGGGGATACCGCCCCACGAGCAGTACTTC. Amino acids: CASSVLGQGIPPHEQYF.

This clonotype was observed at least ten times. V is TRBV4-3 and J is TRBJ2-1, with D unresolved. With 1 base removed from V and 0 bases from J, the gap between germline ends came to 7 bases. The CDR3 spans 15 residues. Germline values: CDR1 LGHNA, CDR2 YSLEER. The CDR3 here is CASSQGLSSYNEQFF. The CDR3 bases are TGCGCCAGCAGCCAAGGACTGAGCTCCTACAATGAGCAGTTCTTC.